These 28 T cell receptor beta chains were sequenced from one sample in a study of immune evolution from preneoplasia to lung adenocarcinoma. Produced via immunoSEQ multiplex PCR; TCRdb's table is partial and in-frame only. The sample has a few thousand clones; 80% to 90% are singletons. The sequenced sample consisted of FFPE atypical adenomatous hyperplasia tissue from the lung. This sample's subset: atypical adenomatous hyperplasia (AAH), lung preneoplasia. The receptor source for this set is a person between 70 and 80 years old with lung adenocarcinoma.

The genes are TRBV4-2 and TRBJ2-5, with D tentatively TRBD2 (5 bases). Germline assignment: CDR1 LGHNA and CDR2 YNFKEQ. The CDR3 has 17 residues. V was clipped by 1 base and J by 2 bases, with 17 bases between them. DNA of the CDR3: TGTGCCAGCAGCCAAGTTGGAGGAAGCTGGAGGCAAGAGACCCAGTACTTC. Protein sequence: CASSQVGGSWRQETQYF.

The rearrangement links TRBV29-1 to TRBJ1-4, with no clear D. Trimming left V 7 bases short and J 0 bases short, with 12 bases between. The CDR3 is 14 residues long. Germline V gene sequence: CDR1 SQVTM, CDR2 ANQGSEA. CDR3: CSAIEVATNEKLFF. CDR3 DNA sequence: TGCAGCGCGATTGAGGTTGCAACTAATGAAAAACTGTTTTTT.

The rearrangement links TRBV5-4 to TRBJ2-4; 7 bases map to TRBD1. The trim removed 0 bases at V and 3 bases at J, leaving 3 bases unmatched. The CDR3 consists of 15 residues. Germline V CDR1 and CDR2: SGHNT, YYREEE (reference sequence). CDR3 amino acids: CASSLGGTDKNIQYF. The CDR3 bases are TGTGCCAGCAGCTTGGGTGGGACAGACAAAAACATTCAGTACTTC.

V usage is TRBV5-1 and J usage is TRBJ2-4; 7 positions match TRBD1. Germline assignment: CDR1 SGHRS and CDR2 YFSETQ. This CDR3 has 15 amino acids. J lost 5 bases, V lost 2 bases, and 7 bases had no gene match. The DNA for the CDR3 is TGCGCCAGCAGCTTCACAGGGGTTGGCGAAAACATTCAGTACTTC. Translation gives CASSFTGVGENIQYF. Using reference TRBV5-1 and TRBJ2-4 for the parts outside the CDR3, the full variable domain is KAGVTQTPRYLIKTRGQQVTLSCSPISGHRSVSWYQQTPGQGLQFLFEYFSETQRNKGNFPGRFSGRQFSNSRSEMNVSTLELGDSALYLCASSFTGVGENIQYFGAGTRLSVL.

The rearrangement joins TRBV5-1 to TRBJ1-4; D is unresolved. Germline V gives CDR1 SGHRS, CDR2 YFSETQ. The CDR3 covers 15 residues. Trimming took 0 bases from V and 3 from J, leaving 9 bases between them. The CDR3 DNA follows: TGCGCCAGCAGCTTGGCCCTACAAGCTAATGAAAAACTGTTTTTT. It encodes CASSLALQANEKLFF.

The genes are TRBV5-1 and TRBJ2-2; 8 bases fit TRBD1. This CDR3 has 16 amino acids. CDR1 SGHRS and CDR2 YFSETQ come from the germline V gene. V shed 4 bases and J 6 bases; nucleotides not matched to a gene: 11. The CDR3 coding sequence is TGCGCCAGCAGCATATCCCAGGGGGCGGGCGCCGGGGAGCTGTTTTTT. It encodes CASSISQGAGAGELFF. Complete variable domain (other parts from reference TRBV5-1 and TRBJ2-2): KAGVTQTPRYLIKTRGQQVTLSCSPISGHRSVSWYQQTPGQGLQFLFEYFSETQRNKGNFPGRFSGRQFSNSRSEMNVSTLELGDSALYLCASSISQGAGAGELFFGEGSRLTVL.

The V gene is TRBV2, the J gene TRBJ2-1; D is ambiguous. CDR1 SNHLY and CDR2 FYNNEI come from the germline V gene. The V and J ends lost 4 bases and 12 bases respectively, with 19 bases between them. The CDR3 is 14 amino acids. CDR3 region: CASSVVRSQSGQFF. The CDR3 DNA sequence: TGTGCCAGCAGTGTTGTCAGGTCCCAGTCCGGGCAGTTCTTC.

This chain uses TRBV7-2 with TRBJ1-1, with unresolved D. The V gene lost 7 bases and the J gene lost 1 base, with 13 bases spanning the gap. The germline gives CDR1 SGHTA, CDR2 FQGNSA. This CDR3 spans 14 amino acids. As DNA, the CDR3 is TGTGCCAGCACCCCAATGCCCGGGAACACTGAAGCTTTCTTT. Its translation is CASTPMPGNTEAFF.

This rearrangement joins TRBV4-2 to TRBJ1-4, with D perhaps matching TRBD1 (5 bases). The CDR3 sequence is 15 residues long. Germline lookup yields CDR1 LGHNA and CDR2 YNFKEQ. V shed 6 bases and J shed 3 bases, with 14 bases lying between them. DNA for the CDR3: TGTGCCAGCAGAGCTTCCGGGACGGCTAATGAAAAACTGTTTTTT. Translating gives CASRASGTANEKLFF.

The V call is TRBV13, the J call TRBJ1-1; D is unresolved. CDR3 length: 20 amino acids. Between the trimmed V and J ends, which lost 2 bases and 0 bases, there was a span of 25 bases. Germline assignment: CDR1 PRHDT and CDR2 FYEKMQ (reference sequence). The CDR3 bases are TGTGCCAGCAGCTTATTGAGGAATCGGAGGGTTTTGGGCATGAACACTGAAGCTTTCTTT. Residues: CASSLLRNRRVLGMNTEAFF.

The V and J genes are TRBV27 and TRBJ1-2; 10 positions agree with TRBD1. V lost 6 bases to trimming and J lost 5 bases; unmatched junction nucleotides: 6. This CDR3 contains 14 residues. CDR1 MNHEY and CDR2 SMNVEV come from the germline V gene (reference sequence). The CDR3 here is CASSIGDRGYGYTF. The CDR3 nucleotides are TGTGCCAGCAGCATAGGGGACAGGGGTTATGGCTACACCTTC.

V gene TRBV29-1 combines with J gene TRBJ1-1, with 7 bases matching TRBD1. The CDR3 sequence is 14 residues long. The germline gives CDR1 SQVTM, CDR2 ANQGSEA. V gave up 1 base and J gave up 3 bases; unmatched junction bases: 5. CDR3 protein: CSVEVGRGYTEAFF. For the CDR3, the DNA is TGCAGCGTTGAAGTAGGCAGGGGGTACACTGAAGCTTTCTTT.

The gene calls are TRBV4-1 and TRBJ1-1; 12 bases are a match to TRBD1. This CDR3 has 16 amino acids. V lost 2 bases, J lost 8 bases, and 9 bases stayed unmatched. The germline V gene has CDR1 MGHRA and CDR2 YSYEKL. The CDR3 reads CASSQTVGTGGAEAFF. As DNA, the CDR3 is TGCGCCAGCAGCCAAACGGTCGGGACAGGGGGCGCCGAAGCTTTCTTT.

The chain combines TRBV27 with TRBJ2-2, with D maybe TRBD1 (6 bases). CDR1 is MNHEY and CDR2 is SMNVEV in the germline V gene (reference sequence). The germline V and J ends were trimmed by 4 bases and 2 bases, with 17 bases remaining between them. This CDR3 comprises 17 residues. CDR3 residues: CASSSRLRDINTGELFF. DNA of the CDR3: TGTGCCAGCAGTTCCCGACTCCGGGACATTAACACCGGGGAGCTGTTTTTT.

V is TRBV6-6 and J is TRBJ2-1; tentative D call: TRBD2 (6 bases). The germline V gene has CDR1 MNHNY and CDR2 SVGAGI (reference sequence). This CDR3 comprises 15 residues. Trimming took 6 bases from V and 0 from J, leaving 12 bases between them. The chain's CDR3 is CASRSRDSSYNEQFF. CDR3 DNA sequence: TGTGCCAGCAGAAGCCGGGACTCCTCCTACAATGAGCAGTTCTTC.

The chain carries TRBV6-6 and TRBJ2-3; D may match TRBD1 or TRBD2 (5 bases each). The V and J ends lost 6 bases and 9 bases respectively, with 25 bases between them. CDR3 length: 16 residues. The V gene's germline CDR1 is MNHNY and CDR2 SVGAGI (reference sequence). The CDR3 nucleotides read TGTGCCAGCAGGCAAAGGCAACTAGGGGTCTTTTGGACGCAGTATTTT. Encoded protein: CASRQRQLGVFWTQYF.

The chain employs TRBV4-2 and TRBJ2-7; 9 bases align to TRBD2. The V and J ends lost 4 bases and 0 bases, in that order; junction bases with no gene match: 13. Per the germline V gene, CDR1 is LGHNA and CDR2 is YNFKEQ. The CDR3 consists of 18 residues. The CDR3 nucleotides read TGTGCCAGCAGCCGCGACCCCGCGGGAGGGACTGCCTCCTACGAGCAGTACTTC. Protein: CASSRDPAGGTASYEQYF.

This chain links TRBV6-1 with TRBJ1-5; 8 bases map to TRBD1. Trimming at V came to 8 bases and at J to 4 bases, leaving 7 bases not matched to a gene. The CDR3 totals 14 residues. CDR1 and CDR2 from the germline V gene are MNHNS and SASEGT. CDR3 nucleotide sequence: TGTGCCAGCGTGCCCAGGGGGCCAAATCAGCCCCAGCATTTT. Amino acids: CASVPRGPNQPQHF.

For the CDR3, the DNA is TGTGCCACCGGGTCCCTAGCGGGAGGGGGGGAGCAGTACTTC. Its translation: CATGSLAGGGEQYF. The chain links TRBV15 to TRBJ2-7, with TRBD2 matching over 12 bases. The CDR3 is 14 amino acids. Germline CDR1 and CDR2: LNHNV and YYDKDF (reference sequence). The V and J ends lost 8 bases and 7 bases, in that order; junction bases with no gene match: 9.

The CDR3 sequence: CASSVADRLYGYTF. In DNA, the CDR3 is TGTGCCAGCAGCGTAGCGGACAGGCTCTATGGCTACACCTTC. V is TRBV9 and J is TRBJ1-2; 7 bases map to TRBD1. Germline V lookup: CDR1 SGDLS, CDR2 YYNGEE. The CDR3 extends over 14 amino acids. The junction had 3 bases not matched to a gene; V was cut back by 0 bases and J by 4 bases.

The V call is TRBV30, the J call TRBJ1-1; the D gene is possibly TRBD1 (5 bases). Trimming left V 3 bases short and J 4 bases short, with 15 bases between. The germline gives CDR1 GTSNPN, CDR2 SVGIG (reference sequence). The CDR3 totals 14 residues. The CDR3 sequence: CAWSPRRGFTEAFF. In DNA form, the CDR3 reads TGTGCCTGGAGCCCACGGAGGGGTTTCACTGAAGCTTTCTTT.

This clone was detected a few times. The V and J genes are TRBV27 and TRBJ2-5; 8 positions agree with TRBD1. V dropped 6 bases and J dropped 5; count of bases not matched to a gene: 8. Germline CDR1 reads MNHEY; CDR2 reads SMNVEV (reference sequence). The CDR3 has 14 residues. The CDR3 sequence is CASSRGQGQETQYF. CDR3 in DNA: TGTGCCAGCAGCAGAGGACAGGGTCAGGAGACCCAGTACTTC.

This clone was seen a single time. The chain combines TRBV7-9 with TRBJ2-1, with D possibly being TRBD2 (6 bases). Deletions cut 1 base from V and 0 bases from J, with 7 bases between. Germline assignment: CDR1 SEHNR and CDR2 FQNEAQ (reference sequence). The CDR3 covers 15 residues. The CDR3, as DNA: TGTGCCAGCAGCTTAGTCGGGAGCTCCTACAATGAGCAGTTCTTC. Translated, it gives CASSLVGSSYNEQFF.

This clone turned up a few times. The chain employs TRBV2 and TRBJ2-1; TRBD2 matches 7 bases. The CDR3 length is 16 residues. Per the germline V gene, CDR1 is SNHLY and CDR2 is FYNNEI. V was clipped by 6 bases and J by 1 base; unmatched bases: 9. CDR3 amino acids: CASRRVAGVSYNEQFF. CDR3 bases: TGTGCCAGCAGGAGGGTGGCGGGAGTTTCCTACAATGAGCAGTTCTTC.

This chain uses TRBV10-3 with TRBJ2-3; 8 bases align to TRBD1. This CDR3 is 13 amino acids long. CDR1 and CDR2 (germline): ENHRY, SYGVKD. V shed 10 bases and J 4 bases; nucleotides not matched to a gene: 7. DNA of the CDR3: TGTGCCACCGCAGGGGGCGAGTCAGATACGCAGTATTTT. Protein: CATAGGESDTQYF.

This clone turned up a few times. The chain recombines TRBV15 with TRBJ2-1; TRBD2 is a possible D gene (5 bases). V lost 4 bases and J lost 3, with 7 bases in between. The CDR3 has 13 amino acids. Germline assignment: CDR1 LNHNV and CDR2 YYDKDF (reference sequence). This CDR3 is CATSTSYYNEQFF. In DNA form, the CDR3 reads TGTGCCACCAGCACTAGCTACTACAATGAGCAGTTCTTC.

J is TRBJ2-7 and V is TRBV19; no clear D gene. Germline V CDR1 and CDR2: LNHDA, SQIVND (reference sequence). V lost 6 bases to trimming and J lost 1 base, with 10 bases between them. This CDR3 is 13 amino acids long. This CDR3 reads CASSLRVSYEQYF. DNA of the CDR3: TGTGCCAGTAGCCTACGGGTTTCCTACGAGCAGTACTTC.

The rearrangement joins TRBV28 to TRBJ2-5; D not resolved. Germline assignment: CDR1 MDHEN and CDR2 SYDVKM. V dropped 5 bases and J dropped 3 bases, with 13 bases sitting between them. This CDR3 is 14 amino acids long. The CDR3 here is CASSRNIRKETQYF. CDR3 DNA: TGTGCCAGCAGTCGTAACATTAGGAAAGAGACCCAGTACTTC.